This paragraph covers one T cell receptor (beta chain) sequence. This specimen comes from a study of blood T cell repertoires in COVID-19. Study details: Researchers got acute and convalescent COVID-19 samples from the United States, Italy and Spain. Nucleic acid was either cDNA or gDNA, and it came from T cells, B-cell-depleted T cells, or PBMCs.

As originally analysed: Amplified reference gene primers provided the basis for estimating nucleated cell counts. Data came from immunoSEQ multiplex PCR; TCRdb stores just in-frame clones and leaves some out. The D gene and trimming were derived from the DNA, and the V and J assignments and clone size from that table. The sample holds around 90,000 clones, 87% seen once. The sequence derives from a male donor with acute or convalescent COVID-19. The sequenced sample consisted of peripheral blood.

The CDR3 nucleotides are TGTGCCAGCGAGCTAGCTAGAGATACGCAGTATTTT. Translated: CASELARDTQYF. The rearrangement uses TRBV2 and TRBJ2-3, with D maybe TRBD2 (5 bases). This CDR3 comprises 12 residues. Per germline, CDR1 SNHLY and CDR2 FYNNEI. Trimming cost V 8 bases and J 5 bases, with 11 bases left between them.